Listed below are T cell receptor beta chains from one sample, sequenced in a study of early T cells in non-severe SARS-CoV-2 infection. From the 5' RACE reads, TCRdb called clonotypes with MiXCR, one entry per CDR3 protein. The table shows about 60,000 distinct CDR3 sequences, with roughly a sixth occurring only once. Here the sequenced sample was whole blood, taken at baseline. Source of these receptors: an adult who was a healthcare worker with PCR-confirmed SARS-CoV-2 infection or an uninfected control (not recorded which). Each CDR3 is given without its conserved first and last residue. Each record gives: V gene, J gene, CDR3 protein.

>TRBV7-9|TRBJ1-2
ASSPTGDGPGYT
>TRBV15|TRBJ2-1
ATGRQGSSYNEQF
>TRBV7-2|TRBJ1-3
ASSPSQGNTIY
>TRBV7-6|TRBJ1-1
ATEGEMTEAF
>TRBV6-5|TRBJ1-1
ASKLRPGQMNTEAF
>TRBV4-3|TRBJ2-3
ASSQAFGSSTDTQY
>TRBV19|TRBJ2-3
ASSIYPDGGYTDTQY
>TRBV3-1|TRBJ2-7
ASSSSDRGYEQY
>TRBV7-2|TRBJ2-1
ASSLESSGSLYNEQF
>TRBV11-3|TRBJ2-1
ASSLDGLAGAAEQF
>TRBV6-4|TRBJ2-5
ASSSPGGGYRQETQY
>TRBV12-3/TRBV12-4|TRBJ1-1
ASSLEGTEAF
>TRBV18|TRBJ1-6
ASSPPYSPLH
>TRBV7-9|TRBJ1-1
ASSPRDGRAKNAF
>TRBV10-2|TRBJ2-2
ASWEGSSVAGELF
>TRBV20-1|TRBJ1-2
SAARTGSVGYT
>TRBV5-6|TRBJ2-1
ASSFNLNEQF
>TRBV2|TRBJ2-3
ASSEAGRGPSTDTQY
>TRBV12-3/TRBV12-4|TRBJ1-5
ASSPPGQGSNQPQH
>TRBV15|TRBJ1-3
ATSGGGADTIY
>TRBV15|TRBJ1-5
ATSRDNTGNQPQH
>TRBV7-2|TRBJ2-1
ASSFLAGVYNEQF
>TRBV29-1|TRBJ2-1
SVDKEINEQF
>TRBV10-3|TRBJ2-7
AISDPGTTTYEQY
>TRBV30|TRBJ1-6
AWRPGRHNSPLH
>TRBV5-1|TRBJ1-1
ASSLGQYTEAF
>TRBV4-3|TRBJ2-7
ASSSGTGSYEQY
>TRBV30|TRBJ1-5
AYDRGRGGNQPQH
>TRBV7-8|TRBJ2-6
ASTGAGANVLT
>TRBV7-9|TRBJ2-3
ASTRQVTSTDTQY
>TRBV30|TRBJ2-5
AWRMGAGAQY
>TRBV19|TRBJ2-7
ASSFKSYYEQY
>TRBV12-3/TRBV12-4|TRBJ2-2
ASSLGGQATGELF
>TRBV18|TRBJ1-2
ASSFTRGHSNYGYT
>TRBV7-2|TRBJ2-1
ASSLGVATDEQF
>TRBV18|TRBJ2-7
ASSPFRGSYEQY
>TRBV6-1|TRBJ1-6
ASIRGLGDSPLH
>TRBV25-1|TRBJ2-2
ASSEQGSTGELF
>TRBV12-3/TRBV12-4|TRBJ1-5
ASSRAAGANQPQH
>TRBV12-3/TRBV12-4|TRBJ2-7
ASSFGGLAYEQY
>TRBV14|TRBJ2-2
ASSEGLAGTNTGELF
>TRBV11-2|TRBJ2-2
ASTMQPGKNTGELF
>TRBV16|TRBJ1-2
ASSQPLSFYNYGYT
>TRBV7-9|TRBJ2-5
ASSLGGRGRETQY
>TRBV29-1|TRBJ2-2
SVVMHGNTGELF
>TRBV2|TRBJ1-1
ASSGGGNTEAF
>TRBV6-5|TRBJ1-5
AISRGFNQPQH
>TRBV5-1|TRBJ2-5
ASSLGQGTKETQY
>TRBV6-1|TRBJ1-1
ASSEWGPNTEAF
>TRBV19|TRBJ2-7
ASSIVRDASYEQY
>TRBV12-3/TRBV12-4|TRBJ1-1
ASSLGFSYTEAF
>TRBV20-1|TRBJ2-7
SAPTSGSGEQY
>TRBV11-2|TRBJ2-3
ASSHGLAGLSGTQY
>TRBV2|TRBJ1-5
ASRGDSRNQPQH
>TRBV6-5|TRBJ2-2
ASSDYKHTGELF